Below, 30 T cell receptor beta chains from the same sample are listed, as sequenced in a study of glioma-infiltrating T cells after dendritic cell vaccination (TCRdb year 2016). The method behind the library was the immunoSEQ multiplex PCR assay. Held by TCRdb, this immuneACCESS table contains in-frame sequences only and omits some clones. Under half of the omission traces to an unresolved V gene where checked; the cause of the rest is unknown. This sample is represented by 50,000 to 80,000 clones; more than 75% of them were singletons. Over 9% of the sample rests with the top ten. The sample in question was blood, obtained before dendritic cell vaccination. Receptors were obtained from a human donor with glioblastoma.

This chain joins TRBV19 and TRBJ2-7; 12 nucleotides line up with TRBD2. The V gene's germline CDR1 is LNHDA and CDR2 SQIVND (reference sequence). CDR3 length equals 15 residues. Trimming took 5 bases from V and 3 from J; bases not matched to a gene: 5. In DNA, the CDR3 is TGTGCCAGTAGTGTCGGGACTAGCGGGTTCTACGAGCAGTACTTC. Residues: CASSVGTSGFYEQYF.

This clone has just a few counts. The chain has TRBV19 and TRBJ1-2, with 7 bases that match TRBD1. V dropped 4 bases and J dropped 4; count of bases not matched to a gene: 6. The CDR3 has 14 amino acids. Germline CDR1 is LNHDA and CDR2 is SQIVND (reference sequence). The CDR3 sequence: CASSTQQGSYGYTF. In DNA form, the CDR3 reads TGTGCCAGTAGTACCCAACAGGGGAGCTATGGCTACACCTTC.

The V call is TRBV5-1, the J call TRBJ2-3; TRBD2 agrees at 9 bases. The CDR3 has 16 amino acids. The V gene's germline CDR1 is SGHRS and CDR2 YFSETQ. V lost 1 base, J lost 2 bases, and 5 bases stayed unmatched. The CDR3 DNA follows: TGCGCCAGCAGCTTGACTAGCGGGCTCTACACAGATACGCAGTATTTT. It is translated as CASSLTSGLYTDTQYF.

The J gene is TRBJ2-7, the V gene TRBV18; TRBD2 matches at 7 bases. The V gene's germline CDR1 is KGHSH and CDR2 LQKENI. V lost 0 bases and J lost 3; bases outside the gene matches: 5. The CDR3 is 15 amino acids. This CDR3 reads CASSPPGGALYEQYF. DNA for the CDR3: TGTGCCAGCTCACCACCGGGAGGGGCCCTCTACGAGCAGTACTTC.

The chain joins TRBV6-6 to TRBJ2-1; 11 bases agree with TRBD2. CDR1 and CDR2 from the germline V gene are MNHNY and SVGAGI (reference sequence). This CDR3 is 14 amino acids long. Germline trimming cut 5 bases from V and 10 bases from J; bases unmatched to any gene: 7. CDR3 DNA: TGTGCCAGCAGTGATAGCGGGGGGGCTAGAGAGCAGTTCTTC. Its translation: CASSDSGGAREQFF.

V is TRBV18 and J is TRBJ2-5; 13 bases match TRBD2. J was trimmed by 4 bases and V by 4 bases; bases with no gene match: 9. This CDR3 contains 17 residues. Looked up from germline, CDR1 is KGHSH and CDR2 is LQKENI. The CDR3 here is CASSQLAGGPPGETQYF. The CDR3, as DNA: TGTGCCAGCTCACAACTAGCGGGGGGGCCCCCCGGAGAGACCCAGTACTTC.

The chain uses TRBV11-3 and TRBJ1-1; no clear D gene. V was clipped by 5 bases and J by 3 bases, with 10 bases between them. The CDR3 runs to 13 residues. CDR1 is SGHNT and CDR2 is YENEEA in the germline V gene. The DNA of the CDR3 is TGTGCCAGCAGCCTGTCGGTGGACACTGAAGCTTTCTTT. This sequence encodes CASSLSVDTEAFF.

The chain has TRBV6-6 and TRBJ2-5; TRBD2 matches at 8 bases. Germline trimming cut 6 bases from V and 1 base from J; bases unmatched to any gene: 1. The CDR3 consists of 13 residues. Germline V gives CDR1 MNHNY, CDR2 SVGAGI (reference sequence). The CDR3 coding sequence is TGTGCCAGCAGCCGGGGGGGCCAAGAGACCCAGTACTTC. Translating gives CASSRGGQETQYF.

This chain uses TRBV5-1 with TRBJ1-1, with a tentative D call TRBD1 (5 bases). V was pared by 7 bases and J by 8 bases, with 21 bases between. Germline CDR1 and CDR2: SGHRS and YFSETQ. This CDR3 is 14 amino acids long. The CDR3 loop is CASQTTGDSSEAFF. As DNA, the CDR3 is TGCGCCAGCCAAACTACAGGTGATTCCTCCGAAGCTTTCTTT.

The chain combines TRBV5-6 with TRBJ1-5; perhaps TRBD1 as D (6 bases). Germline lookup yields CDR1 SGHDT and CDR2 YYEEEE. This CDR3 has 13 residues. V was shortened by 4 bases and J by 9 bases, with 14 bases between the two germline ends. CDR3 in DNA: TGTGCCAGCAGCGCGCAGGGGAGGGGGCCCCAGCATTTT. Residues: CASSAQGRGPQHF.

This chain uses TRBV6-1 with TRBJ2-7, with 7 bases that match TRBD2. The junction had 8 bases not matched to a gene; V was cut back by 11 bases and J by 7 bases. The CDR3 runs to 11 residues. From germline, CDR1 is MNHNS and CDR2 SASEGT. CDR3 coding DNA: TGTGCCGCTGGGAGGGCGGGAGAGCAGTACTTC. This translates into CAAGRAGEQYF.

V gene TRBV28 combines with J gene TRBJ2-2; the D gene is possibly TRBD1 (5 bases). Trimming left V 11 bases short and J 3 bases short, with 13 bases between. Per the germline V gene, CDR1 is MDHEN and CDR2 is SYDVKM. The CDR3 is made up of 13 amino acids. This CDR3 reads CAVQGRDTGELFF. The DNA for the CDR3 is TGTGCCGTTCAGGGTAGGGACACCGGGGAGCTGTTTTTT.

The chain has TRBV6-5 and TRBJ2-1, with a weak D call TRBD2 (6 bases). The germline V gene has CDR1 MNHEY and CDR2 SVGAGI. CDR3 length: 15 amino acids. The germline V and J ends were trimmed by 0 bases and 1 base, with 7 bases remaining between them. Here the CDR3 reads CASSYSGGSYNEQFF. The CDR3 DNA is TGTGCCAGCAGTTACTCGGGGGGTTCCTACAATGAGCAGTTCTTC.

This chain links TRBV9 with TRBJ2-7, with 8 positions matching TRBD1. Germline CDR1 reads SGDLS; CDR2 reads YYNGEE. This CDR3 contains 14 residues. The ends lost 4 bases at V and 0 bases at J; junction bases unmatched: 3. The CDR3 loop is CASSPTGGSYEQYF. For the CDR3, the DNA is TGTGCCAGCAGCCCCACAGGGGGCTCCTACGAGCAGTACTTC.

This clone was detected only a few times. The rearrangement links TRBV4-2 to TRBJ1-3; D is perhaps TRBD1 (5 bases). The V end was cut by 5 bases, the J end by 0 bases, with 8 bases between. Germline V gene data show CDR1 as LGHNA and CDR2 as YNFKEQ. The CDR3 runs to 14 residues. The CDR3 DNA reads TGTGCCAGCAGCGCAGACAGCTCTGGAAACACCATATATTTT. Translating it yields CASSADSSGNTIYF.

Remarks on this clone: Different DNA sequences within this sample yield the same CDR3. The gene calls are TRBV5-1 and TRBJ2-7, with D possibly TRBD1 on 6 matching bases. V lost 1 base to trimming and J lost 4 bases, with 12 bases between them. CDR1 and CDR2 from the germline V gene are SGHRS and YFSETQ. CDR3 length: 14 amino acids. The CDR3 loop is CASSLSTGGYEQYF. In nucleotides, the CDR3 is TGCGCCAGCAGCTTGTCGACAGGTGGGTACGAGCAGTACTTC.

Written as DNA, the CDR3 is TGCGCCACCCGAAAACGGGACAGATACACCGGGGAGCTGTTTTTT. Encoded protein: CATRKRDRYTGELFF. V is TRBV4-1 and J is TRBJ2-2; TRBD1 matches 7 bases. CDR1 and CDR2 from the germline V gene are MGHRA and YSYEKL. CDR3 length: 15 amino acids. Trimming took 10 bases from V and 3 from J; bases not matched to a gene: 11.

The V and J genes are TRBV5-1 and TRBJ2-3, with TRBD2 identical over 11 bases. The CDR3 extends over 17 amino acids. The germline gives CDR1 SGHRS, CDR2 YFSETQ. The V and J ends lost 4 bases and 2 bases, in that order; junction bases with no gene match: 9. The CDR3 is CASSVTGTSGLTDTQYF. CDR3 nucleotides: TGCGCCAGCAGCGTCACCGGGACTAGCGGCCTCACAGATACGCAGTATTTT.

The rearrangement joins TRBV19 to TRBJ1-3, with D unclear. From germline, CDR1 is LNHDA and CDR2 SQIVND (reference sequence). The V gene lost 2 bases and the J gene lost 4 bases, with 6 bases spanning the gap. This CDR3 has 13 amino acids. CDR3 sequence (DNA): TGTGCCAGTAGTATACGGTCGGGAAACACCATATATTTT. It is translated as CASSIRSGNTIYF.

The chain uses TRBV9 and TRBJ2-7; 12 bases line up with TRBD2. This CDR3 is 15 amino acids long. Trimming removed 4 bases from V and 2 bases from J; junction bases left unmatched: 4. The V gene's germline CDR1 is SGDLS and CDR2 YYNGEE. CDR3 DNA sequence: TGTGCCAGCAGCCCCCGGACTAGCGGGGCCTACGAGCAGTACTTC. Its translation: CASSPRTSGAYEQYF.

This rearrangement joins TRBV5-1 to TRBJ2-7; TRBD1 matches 9 bases. In germline, CDR1 is SGHRS, CDR2 YFSETQ. J gave up 4 bases and V 4 bases, and 6 bases lay outside the gene matches. The length of the CDR3 is 14 residues. Written as DNA, the CDR3 is TGCGCCAGCAGCACCGGACAGGGGTATTACGAGCAGTACTTC. Translating it yields CASSTGQGYYEQYF.

This clone was counted between two and nine times. V is TRBV30 and J is TRBJ2-7; a possible D gene is TRBD2 (6 bases). Germline CDR1 and CDR2: GTSNPN and SVGIG (reference sequence). The CDR3 consists of 13 residues. V shed 3 bases and J shed 4 bases, with 13 bases lying between them. The CDR3 nucleotides are TGTGCCTGGAGAGGGTCAGGGAGGTACGAGCAGTACTTC. Amino acid sequence: CAWRGSGRYEQYF. Full variable domain (outside the CDR3, taken from reference TRBV30 and TRBJ2-7): SQTIHQWPATLVQPVGSPLSLECTVEGTSNPNLYWYRQAAGRGLQLLFYSVGIGQISSEVPQNLSASRPQDRQFILSSKKLLLSDSGFYLCAWRGSGRYEQYFGPGTRLTVT.

This clone was counted only a few times. V usage is TRBV10-2 and J usage is TRBJ1-5, with TRBD1 matching over 7 bases. From germline, CDR1 is WSHSY and CDR2 SAAADI. The CDR3 totals 14 residues. V shed 9 bases and J 2 bases; nucleotides not matched to a gene: 7. CDR3 coding DNA: TGCGCCAGTTCGACAGGGCGCGGCAATCAGCCCCAGCATTTT. It translates to CASSTGRGNQPQHF.

This sequence joins TRBV28 and TRBJ2-6; D not certain. In germline, CDR1 is MDHEN, CDR2 SYDVKM. The CDR3 is 15 amino acids. Deletions cut 6 bases from V and 0 bases from J, with 9 bases between. CDR3 DNA sequence: TGTGCCAGCAGACCACTTCGCTCTGGGGCCAACGTCCTGACTTTC. It codes for CASRPLRSGANVLTF.

This chain uses TRBV5-1 with TRBJ2-3, with 10 bases lining up with TRBD2. The V gene's germline CDR1 is SGHRS and CDR2 YFSETQ. Trimming removed 4 bases from V and 3 bases from J; junction bases left unmatched: 5. The CDR3 covers 15 residues. Written as DNA, the CDR3 is TGCGCCAGCAGCCAATTAGCGGGGGGAACAGATACGCAGTATTTT. Translation: CASSQLAGGTDTQYF.

The V and J genes are TRBV18 and TRBJ2-1; the match to TRBD2 covers 10 bases. This CDR3 has 16 residues. Trimming cost V 1 base and J 4 bases; bases outside gene matches: 4. CDR1 is KGHSH, CDR2 LQKENI, per germline. The CDR3 sequence: CASSPRVAGGYNEQFF. The CDR3 DNA sequence: TGTGCCAGCTCACCACGGGTAGCGGGGGGATACAATGAGCAGTTCTTC.

This chain joins TRBV18 and TRBJ1-2; a possible D gene is TRBD1 (6 bases). Germline V gene sequence: CDR1 KGHSH, CDR2 LQKENI. The CDR3 is 15 amino acids. The germline V and J ends were trimmed by 3 bases and 5 bases, with 16 bases remaining between them. The CDR3 nucleotides are TGTGCCAGCTCACCGATCAGACAGGAAGTATATGGCTACACCTTC. It encodes CASSPIRQEVYGYTF.

V usage is TRBV9 and J usage is TRBJ2-3; D perhaps matches TRBD2 (6 bases). This CDR3 spans 16 amino acids. Germline loops: CDR1 SGDLS, CDR2 YYNGEE. Trimming left V 3 bases short and J 1 base short, with 15 bases between. Here the CDR3 DNA reads TGTGCCAGCAGCGCCTCCGGGGGAGAGGGCACAGATACGCAGTATTTT. Encoded protein: CASSASGGEGTDTQYF.

The J gene is TRBJ2-3, the V gene TRBV4-1; D is undetermined. The CDR3 runs to 13 residues. Germline V gene data show CDR1 as MGHRA and CDR2 as YSYEKL. Trimming removed 4 bases from V and 2 bases from J, with 7 bases in between. The CDR3: CASSLIYTDTQYF. DNA of the CDR3: TGCGCCAGCAGCCTAATATACACAGATACGCAGTATTTT.

The chain joins TRBV5-1 to TRBJ2-5; 13 positions agree with TRBD2. Germline CDR1 and CDR2: SGHRS and YFSETQ. The CDR3 runs to 16 residues. The ends lost 6 bases at V and 5 bases at J; junction bases unmatched: 10. CDR3 amino acids: CASNSGLAGIAETQYF. The CDR3 coding sequence is TGCGCCAGCAATTCGGGACTAGCGGGGATAGCCGAGACCCAGTACTTC.